A single sample is the source of the 17 T cell receptor beta chains below, sequenced in a study of preoperative IRX-2 immunotherapy in early breast cancer. Noted treatment: preoperative locoregional IRX-2 cytokine immunotherapy. Profiled with immunoSEQ multiplex PCR; TCRdb holds only in-frame clones, not every one. The top ten hold approximately 1.5% of the sample, which has about 38,000 clones, 82% seen once. The specimen was lymph node tissue, collected after IRX-2 immunotherapy. These TCRs come from a human donor with breast cancer.

This clone was seen just once. V usage is TRBV6-8 and J usage is TRBJ1-2, with TRBD1 matching 11 bases. With V trimmed by 6 bases and J by 7 bases, 16 bases remained unmatched. Germline V gene lookup returns CDR1 MNHGY and CDR2 SAAAGT. The CDR3 spans 17 residues. CDR3 sequence reads: CASRPPFGTGGLGGYTF. In DNA, the CDR3 is TGTGCCAGCAGACCTCCGTTCGGGACAGGGGGATTAGGTGGCTACACCTTC.

This clone was observed a few times. V gene TRBV10-1 combines with J gene TRBJ1-6; 7 positions match TRBD1. With V trimmed by 2 bases and J by 6 bases, 1 base remained unmatched. This CDR3 is built from 14 residues. Germline values: CDR1 WNHNN, CDR2 SYGVQD (reference sequence). The CDR3 region has the DNA TGCGCCAGCAGTGAGACAGGGGCTAATTCACCCCTCCACTTT. It is translated as CASSETGANSPLHF.

The rearrangement uses TRBV11-3 and TRBJ1-6; D is perhaps TRBD1 (5 bases). The germline V and J ends were trimmed by 6 bases and 9 bases, with 21 bases remaining between them. Germline V CDR1 and CDR2: SGHNT, YENEEA. The CDR3 covers 16 residues. The CDR3 spells CASSYGGEGRRSPLHF. CDR3 sequence (DNA): TGTGCCAGCAGTTACGGGGGGGAGGGGAGGCGTTCACCCCTCCACTTT.

This clone has more than one count but fewer than ten. The chain recombines TRBV6-8 with TRBJ1-4; weak D call: TRBD1 (5 bases). Trimming removed 6 bases from V and 2 bases from J, with 19 bases in between. This CDR3 is built from 17 residues. The germline gives CDR1 MNHGY, CDR2 SAAAGT. The CDR3 nucleotides are TGTGCCAGCAGCAAAGGCCGGTTACGGGACACTAATGAAAAACTGTTTTTT. Its translation is CASSKGRLRDTNEKLFF.

This chain joins TRBV10-3 and TRBJ1-6; D is unresolved. The V gene's germline CDR1 is ENHRY and CDR2 SYGVKD. This CDR3 has 16 residues. Trimming shortened V by 0 bases and J by 5 bases, and 11 bases separated the two germline ends. CDR3 DNA: TGTGCCATCAGTGAGTCGATAGGGAGGGATAATTCACCCCTCCACTTT. Protein product: CAISESIGRDNSPLHF.

CDR3 region: CASWWRRDGYTF. CDR3 nucleotides: TGTGCCTCGTGGTGGCGGAGGGATGGCTACACCTTC. This rearrangement joins TRBV30 to TRBJ1-2; D unclear. Germline assignment: CDR1 GTSNPN and CDR2 SVGIG (reference sequence). V lost 7 bases, J lost 6 bases, and 15 bases lay in between. This CDR3 has 12 amino acids.

The V and J genes are TRBV6-8 and TRBJ2-6, with unresolved D. In germline, CDR1 is MNHGY, CDR2 SAAAGT. The germline V and J ends were trimmed by 0 bases and 0 bases, with 6 bases remaining between them. The CDR3 extends over 16 amino acids. The DNA for the CDR3 is TGTGCCAGCAGTTACTCCGGCTACTCTGGGGCCAACGTCCTGACTTTC. This gives the protein CASSYSGYSGANVLTF.

V is TRBV19 and J is TRBJ2-1; 11 bases are shared with TRBD2. The CDR3 is 16 amino acids. Trimming took 6 bases from V and 5 from J; bases not matched to a gene: 9. CDR1 is LNHDA and CDR2 is SQIVND in the germline V gene (reference sequence). Here the CDR3 reads CASRGKTSGTNNEQFF. CDR3 DNA sequence: TGTGCCAGTAGGGGGAAGACTAGCGGGACTAACAATGAGCAGTTCTTC.

This rearrangement joins TRBV5-1 to TRBJ1-5; 8 nucleotides agree with TRBD1. CDR3 length equals 14 residues. Per the germline V gene, CDR1 is SGHRS and CDR2 is YFSETQ. V shed 5 bases and J 5 bases; nucleotides not matched to a gene: 6. CDR3 sequence reads: CASSLDRGDQPQHF. In DNA, the CDR3 is TGCGCCAGCAGTCTAGACAGGGGTGATCAGCCCCAGCATTTT.

The J gene is TRBJ2-5, the V gene TRBV5-1; 9 bases align to TRBD1. With V trimmed by 0 bases and J by 1 base, 1 base remained unmatched. This CDR3 has 15 amino acids. Looked up from germline, CDR1 is SGHRS and CDR2 is YFSETQ. The chain's CDR3 is CASSLGQGVQETQYF. The CDR3 nucleotides are TGCGCCAGCAGCTTGGGACAGGGGGTCCAAGAGACCCAGTACTTC.

The chain joins TRBV5-1 to TRBJ2-1, with D perhaps matching TRBD1 or TRBD2 (6 bases each). CDR1 is SGHRS, CDR2 YFSETQ, per germline. Trimming shortened V by 0 bases and J by 3 bases, and 16 bases separated the two germline ends. The CDR3 runs to 17 residues. The CDR3 nucleotides are TGCGCCAGCAGCTTGGGGGGGGCAGGGGCCCTCTACAATGAGCAGTTCTTC. Its protein is CASSLGGAGALYNEQFF.

This clone was observed a single time. V usage is TRBV19 and J usage is TRBJ2-1; D may be TRBD1 (6 bases). The germline V gene encodes CDR1 LNHDA and CDR2 SQIVND (reference sequence). Deletions cut 1 base from V and 10 bases from J, with 17 bases between. CDR3 length equals 15 residues. CDR3 region: CASSIARDRPAEQFF. CDR3 DNA: TGTGCCAGTAGTATAGCCAGAGACAGGCCCGCGGAGCAGTTCTTC.

The CDR3 DNA follows: TGTGCCAGCAGCTTAGCGGGGCTAGCGGGGGGGCGATGGACCGGGGAGCTGTTTTTT. Translating it yields CASSLAGLAGGRWTGELFF. V is TRBV7-6 and J is TRBJ2-2; 12 positions match TRBD2. Trimming at V came to 0 bases and at J to 5 bases, leaving 10 bases not matched to a gene. The CDR3 spans 19 residues. Germline values: CDR1 SGHVS, CDR2 FNYEAQ.

This chain uses TRBV19 with TRBJ1-2; D gene uncertain. Trimming took 3 bases from V and 2 from J, leaving 13 bases between them. This CDR3 contains 15 residues. Germline CDR1 and CDR2: LNHDA and SQIVND (reference sequence). The CDR3 DNA reads as TGTGCCAGTAGTATCAATGGTAGGGCCAACTATGGCTACACCTTC. Translation: CASSINGRANYGYTF.

J is TRBJ2-2 and V is TRBV5-1, with D uncertain. Germline values: CDR1 SGHRS, CDR2 YFSETQ. Trimming stripped 4 bases from V and 5 bases from J, with 18 bases between. This CDR3 region has 16 residues. DNA for the CDR3: TGCGCCAGCAGCACTGCAGGACGGTCGACGACCGGGGAGCTGTTTTTT. It translates to CASSTAGRSTTGELFF.

This chain links TRBV6-8 with TRBJ2-2, with D perhaps TRBD1 or TRBD2 (5 bases each). CDR1 and CDR2 (germline): MNHGY, SAAAGT. The CDR3 totals 15 residues. V lost 5 bases and J lost 0, with 10 bases in between. CDR3 coding DNA: TGTGCCAGCAGTCGGGACGGAGCGAACACCGGGGAGCTGTTTTTT. It translates to CASSRDGANTGELFF.

The rearrangement links TRBV19 to TRBJ2-5; no clear D. The V gene lost 6 bases and the J gene lost 1 base, with 9 bases spanning the gap. This CDR3 is 13 amino acids long. In germline, CDR1 is LNHDA, CDR2 SQIVND (reference sequence). The CDR3 region has the DNA TGTGCCAGTAGCCCAGTTTCCCAAGAGACCCAGTACTTC. It encodes CASSPVSQETQYF.